The rows below give T cell receptor beta chains drawn from one sample of a study of blood T cell repertoires in COVID-19. This table comes from immunoSEQ multiplex PCR, and its TCRdb copy is limited to in-frame clones, with some not included. The sample has around 200,000 clones; roughly nine tenths are singletons. The source material was peripheral blood. The source of these receptors is a man in his 70s with acute or convalescent COVID-19. Both conserved end residues are part of each CDR3. A D gene is named only where the DNA matches it firmly.

d_call	v_call	j_call	cdr3_aa	cdr3_nt
TRBD1	TRBV24-1	TRBJ2-1	CATSEAHRGDEQFF	TGTGCCACCAGTGAAGCTCACAGGGGCGATGAGCAGTTCTTC
TRBD1	TRBV5-1	TRBJ1-4	CASSLGTGGEKLFF	TGCGCCAGCAGCTTGGGGACAGGGGGAGAAAAACTGTTTTTT
NA	TRBV24-1	TRBJ2-1	CATSDPGASSYNEQFF	TGTGCCACCAGTGATCCAGGGGCGAGCTCCTACAATGAGCAGTTCTTC
TRBD1	TRBV27	TRBJ2-1	CASSLHPTGDEQFF	TGTGCCAGCAGTCTACATCCGACAGGGGATGAGCAGTTCTTC
NA	TRBV2	TRBJ2-5	CASSPPGAGPDGTQYF	TGTGCCAGCAGTCCCCCCGGGGCGGGGCCTGACGGGACCCAGTACTTC
NA	TRBV18	TRBJ1-2	CASSLRESGYTF	TGTGCCAGCTCACTACGGGAATCTGGCTACACCTTC
TRBD2	TRBV4-3	TRBJ2-1	CASSQADSGGARVDEQFF	TGCGCCAGCAGCCAAGCGGATAGCGGGGGGGCCAGAGTGGATGAGCAGTTCTTC
TRBD2	TRBV7-3	TRBJ2-1	CASSLGGSIGNEQFF	TGTGCCAGCAGCTTGGGCGGGAGTATAGGAAATGAGCAGTTCTTC
NA	TRBV9	TRBJ1-2	CASSVVVGYTF	TGTGCCAGCAGCGTAGTCGTTGGCTACACCTTC
NA	TRBV9	TRBJ2-2	CASSGGLSSGELFF	TGTGCCAGCAGCGGAGGACTCTCATCCGGGGAGCTGTTTTTT
NA	TRBV27	TRBJ1-1	CAERGEAFF	TGTGCGGAGCGAGGGGAAGCTTTCTTT
TRBD1	TRBV24-1	TRBJ2-3	CATSDRTGGVDTQYF	TGTGCCACCAGTGATCGGACAGGGGGCGTGGATACGCAGTATTTT
NA	TRBV4-2	TRBJ1-1	CASSQEDSEAFF	TGTGCCAGCAGCCAAGAGGACAGCGAAGCTTTCTTT
NA	TRBV7-9	TRBJ1-1	CASSLTGGEAFF	TGTGCCAGCAGCTTAACCGGCGGTGAAGCTTTCTTT
TRBD1	TRBV5-4	TRBJ1-1	CASSPGQVSRTEAFF	TGTGCCAGCAGCCCGGGACAGGTTTCGCGCACTGAAGCTTTCTTT